This TCR beta chain originates from a study of blood T cell repertoires in COVID-19. The overall study: Nucleic acid was either cDNA or gDNA, and it came from T cells, B-cell-depleted T cells, or PBMCs.

In the original processing: Using reference gene primer amplification, nucleated cell counts were estimated. Sequencing used immunoSEQ multiplex PCR; TCRdb keeps in-frame clones, though not all of them. D and trimming were read from the DNA, whereas the V and J calls and clone size are those reported in that table. The sample yields over 200,000 clones, 60% to 75% seen once. This clone was observed many times. This TCR was sampled from a woman older than 75 with acute or convalescent COVID-19. The specimen sequenced was peripheral blood.

The CDR3 coding sequence is TGTGCCAGCAGCGTAGGAGCAGGGCAAGCAGATACGCAGTATTTT. Translation gives CASSVGAGQADTQYF. The genes are TRBV9 and TRBJ2-3, with D possibly being TRBD1 (5 bases). The CDR3 contains 15 residues. V gave up 0 bases and J gave up 4 bases, with 12 bases separating them. Germline V lookup: CDR1 SGDLS, CDR2 YYNGEE.